This T cell receptor beta chain was sequenced during a study of graft-versus-host responses after intestinal transplantation. Overall study context: Recipients across the board were started on anti-thymocyte globulin induction, then kept on tacrolimus and steroids for two to four years.

This CDR3 has 12 residues. V lost 2 bases to trimming and J lost 5 bases, with 9 bases between them. CDR1 is SQVTM, CDR2 ANQGSEA, per germline. TCRdb's table, derived via immunoSEQ multiplex PCR, lists solely in-frame clones and lacks some. The data hold about 54,000 clones, with about 90% observed a single time. The chain links TRBV29-1 to TRBJ2-5, with D perhaps TRBD1 or TRBD2 (5 bases each). The sequence derives from a human patient who received an intestinal transplant, so some T cells may come from the graft donor. Source: PBMCs, taken 650 to 670 days after intestinal transplant. The CDR3 protein is CSVEPWGETQYF. The DNA of the CDR3 is TGCAGCGTTGAACCATGGGGGGAGACCCAGTACTTC.